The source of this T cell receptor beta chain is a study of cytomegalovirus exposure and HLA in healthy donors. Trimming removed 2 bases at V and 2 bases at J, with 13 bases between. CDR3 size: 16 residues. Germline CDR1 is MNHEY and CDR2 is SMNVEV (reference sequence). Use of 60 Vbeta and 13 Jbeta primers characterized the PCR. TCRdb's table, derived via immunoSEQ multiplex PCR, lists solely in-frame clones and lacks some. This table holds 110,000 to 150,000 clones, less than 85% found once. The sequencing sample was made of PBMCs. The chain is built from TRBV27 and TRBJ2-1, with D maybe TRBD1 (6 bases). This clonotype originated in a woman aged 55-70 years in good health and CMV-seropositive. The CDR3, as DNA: TGTGCCAGCAGTTTACTTTCCGGACAGCCCTACAATGAGCAGTTCTTC. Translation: CASSLLSGQPYNEQFF.